This is a list of T cell receptor beta chains from one sample in a study of shared clonotypes between healthy human individuals. Here immunoSEQ multiplex PCR was the method, and the copy in TCRdb shows in-frame clones only, minus some. The sample holds some 1.4 million clones, around 97% seen once. Sequencing was done on a sample of naive CD4+ T cells sorted from blood. These receptors were collected from a man aged 25-45 years in good health. CDR3s leave out the opening cysteine and the closing phenylalanine or tryptophan. Each record gives: D gene, V gene, J gene, clone size, CDR3 protein. D genes are given only for firm matches. Size tells how often a clone was seen (once, few, many) or the class of an expanded clone, and some rows leave it out.

d_gene: .; v_gene: TRBV5-1; j_gene: TRBJ2-3; abundance: .; CDR3aa: ASSGRGAGTDTQY
d_gene: TRBD1; v_gene: TRBV6-6; j_gene: TRBJ2-7; abundance: .; CDR3aa: ASSYRPGQVSYEQY
d_gene: TRBD1; v_gene: TRBV6-5; j_gene: TRBJ2-7; abundance: .; CDR3aa: ASQGDWNEQY
d_gene: .; v_gene: TRBV25-1; j_gene: TRBJ1-4; abundance: few; CDR3aa: ASSEYHRMGDEKLF
d_gene: .; v_gene: TRBV5-4; j_gene: TRBJ2-3; abundance: .; CDR3aa: ASSPPTQASTDTQY
d_gene: .; v_gene: TRBV7-9; j_gene: TRBJ1-2; abundance: .; CDR3aa: ASSQELYDGYT
d_gene: .; v_gene: TRBV15; j_gene: TRBJ2-7; abundance: .; CDR3aa: ATSRGRKLNGPKH
d_gene: .; v_gene: TRBV7-2; j_gene: TRBJ2-5; abundance: .; CDR3aa: ASSLDRASRQETQY
d_gene: TRBD1; v_gene: TRBV28; j_gene: TRBJ1-5; abundance: .; CDR3aa: ASSTDRGRNQPQH
d_gene: TRBD1; v_gene: TRBV5-4; j_gene: TRBJ1-1; abundance: .; CDR3aa: ASSGPDRGSTEAF
d_gene: .; v_gene: TRBV4-2; j_gene: TRBJ2-7; abundance: .; CDR3aa: ASSQDLAGYARYEQY
d_gene: TRBD1; v_gene: TRBV19; j_gene: TRBJ1-5; abundance: .; CDR3aa: ASNGDRNSNQPQH
d_gene: .; v_gene: TRBV7-2; j_gene: TRBJ1-1; abundance: .; CDR3aa: ASSQGGVSTEAF
d_gene: TRBD1; v_gene: TRBV28; j_gene: TRBJ2-1; abundance: .; CDR3aa: ASSRTGTGSYNEQF
d_gene: .; v_gene: TRBV2; j_gene: TRBJ2-4; abundance: .; CDR3aa: ASFTGFPENIQY
d_gene: .; v_gene: TRBV11-2; j_gene: TRBJ2-1; abundance: .; CDR3aa: ASSSPGKVYNEQF
d_gene: .; v_gene: TRBV20-1; j_gene: TRBJ2-7; abundance: .; CDR3aa: SASTVSGQY
d_gene: TRBD1; v_gene: TRBV4-3; j_gene: TRBJ2-7; abundance: .; CDR3aa: ASSQDRGQSYEQY
d_gene: TRBD1; v_gene: TRBV29-1; j_gene: TRBJ2-6; abundance: .; CDR3aa: SVNDRAGANVLT
d_gene: .; v_gene: TRBV20-1; j_gene: TRBJ1-4; abundance: .; CDR3aa: SARGQVKLF
d_gene: .; v_gene: TRBV5-5; j_gene: TRBJ1-4; abundance: .; CDR3aa: ASSLGPVATNEKLF
d_gene: TRBD1; v_gene: TRBV11-2; j_gene: TRBJ2-2; abundance: .; CDR3aa: ASSLRRDRVHTGELF
d_gene: .; v_gene: TRBV10-3; j_gene: TRBJ2-5; abundance: .; CDR3aa: AIRDSDFQETQY
d_gene: .; v_gene: TRBV14; j_gene: TRBJ2-3; abundance: .; CDR3aa: ASSQVVGLLSTDTQY
d_gene: .; v_gene: TRBV28; j_gene: TRBJ1-5; abundance: .; CDR3aa: ASSHTGPINQPQH
d_gene: .; v_gene: TRBV30; j_gene: TRBJ2-6; abundance: .; CDR3aa: AWSSGTGANVLT
d_gene: .; v_gene: TRBV10-2; j_gene: TRBJ2-7; abundance: .; CDR3aa: ASRDIGGTYEQY
d_gene: .; v_gene: TRBV14; j_gene: TRBJ1-4; abundance: .; CDR3aa: ASSQDRPREKLF
d_gene: .; v_gene: TRBV2; j_gene: TRBJ1-4; abundance: .; CDR3aa: ASSEVPRFVEKLF
d_gene: .; v_gene: TRBV15; j_gene: TRBJ1-4; abundance: .; CDR3aa: ATSTRDGNEKLF
d_gene: TRBD2; v_gene: TRBV7-7; j_gene: TRBJ2-5; abundance: once; CDR3aa: ASAAGGAETQY
d_gene: .; v_gene: TRBV28; j_gene: TRBJ2-1; abundance: .; CDR3aa: ASSLLTNEQF
d_gene: .; v_gene: TRBV11-2; j_gene: TRBJ2-7; abundance: .; CDR3aa: ASSPTFAEEQY
d_gene: .; v_gene: TRBV27; j_gene: TRBJ2-1; abundance: .; CDR3aa: ASSLDLVPRNQF
d_gene: .; v_gene: TRBV18; j_gene: TRBJ2-7; abundance: .; CDR3aa: ASSPIQGSYEQY
d_gene: TRBD2; v_gene: TRBV28; j_gene: TRBJ2-6; abundance: once; CDR3aa: ASSLLAGGVSRANVLT
d_gene: TRBD1; v_gene: TRBV4-1; j_gene: TRBJ1-5; abundance: .; CDR3aa: ASSRSGQGGVYSNQPQH
d_gene: TRBD1; v_gene: TRBV9; j_gene: TRBJ2-7; abundance: .; CDR3aa: ASSGQGMGPLYEQY
d_gene: .; v_gene: TRBV5-1; j_gene: TRBJ2-5; abundance: .; CDR3aa: ASSSLDFPETQY
d_gene: TRBD2; v_gene: TRBV6-1; j_gene: TRBJ2-5; abundance: .; CDR3aa: ASSEDRASGLQETQY
d_gene: .; v_gene: TRBV28; j_gene: TRBJ1-2; abundance: .; CDR3aa: ASSFVHWGRTNYGYT
d_gene: .; v_gene: TRBV9; j_gene: TRBJ1-3; abundance: .; CDR3aa: ASGKSNRNTIY
d_gene: .; v_gene: TRBV5-8; j_gene: TRBJ1-1; abundance: .; CDR3aa: ASSLGARGGIEAF
d_gene: TRBD1; v_gene: TRBV6-5; j_gene: TRBJ1-2; abundance: .; CDR3aa: ASSTRGRPYGYT
d_gene: .; v_gene: TRBV25-1; j_gene: TRBJ2-7; abundance: .; CDR3aa: ASRMGVYEQY
d_gene: TRBD1; v_gene: TRBV27; j_gene: TRBJ2-3; abundance: .; CDR3aa: ASSPRTGPTDTQY
d_gene: .; v_gene: TRBV29-1; j_gene: TRBJ2-7; abundance: .; CDR3aa: SVGDSYEQY
d_gene: .; v_gene: TRBV7-9; j_gene: TRBJ1-1; abundance: .; CDR3aa: ASSLALGHANTEAF
d_gene: .; v_gene: TRBV30; j_gene: TRBJ2-5; abundance: .; CDR3aa: AWSVVRVETQY
d_gene: TRBD2; v_gene: TRBV5-4; j_gene: TRBJ2-5; abundance: .; CDR3aa: ASSPGLKRETQY
d_gene: TRBD2; v_gene: TRBV5-1; j_gene: TRBJ2-7; abundance: .; CDR3aa: ASSLGGSSYEQY
d_gene: TRBD2; v_gene: TRBV2; j_gene: TRBJ2-5; abundance: .; CDR3aa: ASRSGLAGRPETQY
d_gene: .; v_gene: TRBV6-1; j_gene: TRBJ2-7; abundance: .; CDR3aa: ASSDSLYEQY
d_gene: TRBD2; v_gene: TRBV6-4; j_gene: TRBJ2-2; abundance: .; CDR3aa: ASSVLVAGAGELF